The 31 T cell receptor beta chains below come from one sample, sequenced in a study of radiation and T cells in renal cell carcinoma. This table comes from immunoSEQ multiplex PCR, and its TCRdb copy is limited to in-frame clones, with some not included. The repertoire includes 7,500 to 10,000 clones, more than 55% of them detected once, and 13% to 15% sits in the top ten. Treatment described: treatment-naive control, cytoreductive nephrectomy. Sequencing was performed on tumor tissue, taken from a patient whose treatment was nephrectomy without radiotherapy. The receptor set was obtained from a man aged 60-69 years with renal cell carcinoma.

This clone was observed a few times. The chain employs TRBV14 and TRBJ1-4; TRBD1 might be the D (5 bases). Trimming took 5 bases from V and 15 from J, leaving 16 bases between them. Looked up from germline, CDR1 is SGHDN and CDR2 is FVKESK. The CDR3 spans 12 residues. CDR3 sequence: CASSSYGGGMFF. The CDR3 DNA follows: TGTGCCAGCAGCTCCTATGGGGGGGGAATGTTTTTT.

This clone was observed a handful of times. The J gene is TRBJ1-4, the V gene TRBV6-5; D not resolved. CDR3 size: 14 residues. Germline lookup yields CDR1 MNHEY and CDR2 SVGAGI. V was shortened by 2 bases and J by 8 bases, with 12 bases between the two germline ends. CDR3 loop: CASSYRQTGEKLFF. The DNA for the CDR3 is TGTGCCAGCAGTTACAGGCAAACCGGGGAAAAACTGTTTTTT.

This clone was observed a single time. The chain joins TRBV28 to TRBJ2-7, with 12 bases matching TRBD1. This CDR3 contains 16 residues. V lost 4 bases, J lost 2 bases, and 6 bases stayed unmatched. Germline V gene data show CDR1 as MDHEN and CDR2 as SYDVKM. The CDR3 loop reads CASSSSGQGAPYEQYF. Here the CDR3 DNA reads TGTGCCAGCAGTTCATCGGGACAGGGGGCGCCCTACGAGCAGTACTTC. The variable domain in full, completed from reference TRBV28 and TRBJ2-7, reads DVKVTQSSRYLVKRTGEKVFLECVQDMDHENMFWYRQDPGLGLRLIYFSYDVKMKEKGDIPEGYSVSREKKERFSLILESASTNQTSMYLCASSSSGQGAPYEQYFGPGTRLTVT.

The CDR3 nucleotides read TGCGCCAGCAGCCAAGACCCGGACAGGGTCCTGGGTGAGCAGTTCTTC. This codes for CASSQDPDRVLGEQFF. V gene TRBV4-1 combines with J gene TRBJ2-1; 8 bases line up with TRBD1. After removal of 0 bases from V and 9 bases from J, the junction contained 10 bases not matched to a gene. Germline V gives CDR1 MGHRA, CDR2 YSYEKL. The CDR3 consists of 16 residues.

V and J are TRBV2 and TRBJ2-7; no definite D call. Germline CDR1 reads SNHLY; CDR2 reads FYNNEI. This CDR3 spans 13 amino acids. The V end lost 6 bases, the J end lost 3 bases, and 12 bases lay between the germline ends. The CDR3 region has the DNA TGTGCCAGCAGCGACCGCGAACTCTACGAGCAGTACTTC. Translated: CASSDRELYEQYF.

The chain uses TRBV7-9 and TRBJ2-2; 9 bases line up with TRBD2. J was trimmed by 4 bases and V by 6 bases; bases with no gene match: 6. The CDR3 extends over 15 amino acids. Germline CDR1 and CDR2: SEHNR and FQNEAQ (reference sequence). As DNA, the CDR3 is TGTGCCAGCAGGATAGCGGGGGCCGGCACCGGGGAGCTGTTTTTT. Amino acid sequence: CASRIAGAGTGELFF. The full variable domain, its missing parts supplied by reference TRBV7-9 and TRBJ2-2, is DTGVSQNPRHKITKRGQNVTFRCDPISEHNRLYWYRQTLGQGPEFLTYFQNEAQLEKSRLLSDRFSAERPKGSFSTLEIQRTEQGDSAMYLCASRIAGAGTGELFFGEGSRLTVL.

The V and J genes are TRBV9 and TRBJ2-3; perhaps TRBD1 as D (6 bases). The ends were cut back, 4 bases at V and 6 bases at J, with 15 bases in the middle. Germline CDR1 is SGDLS and CDR2 is YYNGEE. The CDR3 totals 14 residues. CDR3 in amino acids: CASSPGTQGDTQYF. The DNA of the CDR3 is TGTGCCAGCAGCCCTGGGACCCAGGGGGATACGCAGTATTTT.

By frequency in the sample, this clone is medium-sized (0.01 to 0.1%). This chain connects TRBV19 to TRBJ2-1; TRBD2 aligns across 8 bases. Germline CDR1 is LNHDA and CDR2 is SQIVND (reference sequence). The CDR3 sequence is 18 residues long. The V and J ends lost 5 bases and 3 bases, in that order; junction bases with no gene match: 15. The CDR3 DNA is TGTGCCAGTAGTCCTCCCGGGGTGGGCGGGGGGATCTACAATGAGCAGTTCTTC. It translates to CASSPPGVGGGIYNEQFF.

The chain carries TRBV6-5 and TRBJ1-1; D possibly corresponds to TRBD1 (5 bases). The CDR3 extends over 13 amino acids. Germline lookup yields CDR1 MNHEY and CDR2 SVGAGI. The V and J ends lost 4 bases and 3 bases respectively, with 9 bases between them. The CDR3 is CASSSPGHTEAFF. The CDR3 DNA sequence: TGTGCCAGCAGTTCTCCGGGACACACTGAAGCTTTCTTT.

By proportion, this clone is hyperexpanded. The CDR3 spells CASSLDGGTDTQYF. DNA for the CDR3: TGTGCCAGCAGCTTAGACGGGGGCACAGATACGCAGTATTTT. The rearrangement joins TRBV7-3 to TRBJ2-3, with D perhaps matching TRBD2 (5 bases). The V end lost 2 bases, the J end lost 1 base, and 7 bases lay between the germline ends. The germline gives CDR1 SGHTA, CDR2 FQGTGA. The CDR3 has 14 residues. Looking up the rest from reference TRBV7-3 and TRBJ2-3 gives the full variable domain: GAGVSQTPSNKVTEKGKYVELRCDPISGHTALYWYRQSLGQGPEFLIYFQGTGAADDSGLPNDRFFAVRPEGSVSTLKIQRTERGDSAVYLCASSLDGGTDTQYFGPGTRLTVL.

There are a few counts of this clone. The rearrangement links TRBV7-9 to TRBJ2-7; D remains ambiguous. Germline values: CDR1 SEHNR, CDR2 FQNEAQ (reference sequence). The CDR3 spans 13 residues. The germline V and J ends were trimmed by 2 bases and 1 base, with 6 bases remaining between them. The chain's CDR3 is CASSLPVSYEQYF. The CDR3 coding sequence is TGTGCCAGCAGCTTACCGGTATCCTACGAGCAGTACTTC.

The V gene is TRBV7-3, the J gene TRBJ1-1, with a tentative D call TRBD1 (5 bases). CDR1 is SGHTA and CDR2 is FQGTGA in the germline V gene. This CDR3 is 13 amino acids long. V lost 6 bases and J lost 7, with 15 bases in between. The DNA for the CDR3 is TGTGCCAGCAGTTTGCCCGGGACGGGTGAAGCTTTCTTT. Its protein product is CASSLPGTGEAFF.

There are a few counts of this clone. The chain has TRBV4-3 and TRBJ2-2, with a weak D call TRBD1 (5 bases). V lost 1 base to trimming and J lost 6 bases, with 12 bases between them. The CDR3 runs 15 residues. Germline CDR1 LGHNA, CDR2 YSLEER. Here the CDR3 reads CASSQARGRAGELFF. CDR3 nucleotides: TGCGCCAGCAGCCAAGCTAGGGGTCGGGCCGGGGAGCTGTTTTTT.

The chain joins TRBV6-6 to TRBJ2-3, with D perhaps TRBD2 (6 bases). The CDR3 is made up of 14 amino acids. Trimming shortened V by 6 bases and J by 4 bases, and 14 bases separated the two germline ends. Germline V gene sequence: CDR1 MNHNY, CDR2 SVGAGI (reference sequence). CDR3 nucleotides: TGTGCCAGCAGCCCCGGCGGGGTGCCAGATACGCAGTATTTT. This translates into CASSPGGVPDTQYF.

V gene TRBV27 combines with J gene TRBJ2-1, with D perhaps matching TRBD2 (5 bases). Germline assignment: CDR1 MNHEY and CDR2 SMNVEV (reference sequence). The CDR3 length is 15 residues. V gave up 4 bases and J gave up 2 bases, with 12 bases separating them. CDR3 loop: CASSSTEVPYNEQFF. CDR3 DNA: TGTGCCAGCAGTTCCACGGAGGTGCCCTACAATGAGCAGTTCTTC.

This clone is medium-sized. This chain joins TRBV18 and TRBJ2-7, with 9 bases that match TRBD1. The V gene's germline CDR1 is KGHSH and CDR2 LQKENI. The CDR3 covers 14 residues. V gave up 6 bases and J gave up 7 bases; unmatched junction bases: 10. The CDR3 reads CASSQGQGDGEQYF. As DNA, the CDR3 is TGTGCCAGCTCCCAGGGACAGGGCGACGGGGAGCAGTACTTC.

V is TRBV5-4 and J is TRBJ2-7; the D gene is possibly TRBD1 (6 bases). The V end was cut by 2 bases, the J end by 4 bases, with 13 bases between. Germline loops: CDR1 SGHNT, CDR2 YYREEE (reference sequence). The CDR3 covers 14 residues. The CDR3 loop reads CASSFREGGYEQYF. In nucleotides, the CDR3 is TGTGCCAGCAGCTTCCGGGAAGGGGGTTACGAGCAGTACTTC.

The chain couples TRBV19 to TRBJ1-2, with D unclear. V was trimmed by 4 bases and J by 4 bases, leaving 7 bases between them. The CDR3 spans 12 residues. The V gene's germline CDR1 is LNHDA and CDR2 SQIVND (reference sequence). The CDR3 sequence is CASSTDSYGYTF. CDR3 bases: TGTGCCAGTAGTACGGACTCCTATGGCTACACCTTC.

V usage is TRBV5-4 and J usage is TRBJ2-7; 9 bases align to TRBD1. The V gene end was trimmed by 4 bases and the J gene end by 6 bases; junction bases not matched to a gene: 5. The CDR3 spans 13 residues. The germline CDR1 and CDR2 sequences are SGHNT and YYREEE (reference sequence). CDR3 sequence reads: CASSLTGGAEQYF. CDR3 nucleotides: TGTGCCAGCAGCCTAACAGGGGGCGCCGAGCAGTACTTC.

This chain connects TRBV5-4 to TRBJ2-7, with 10 bases aligning to TRBD2. The CDR3 covers 15 residues. Germline lookup yields CDR1 SGHNT and CDR2 YYREEE (reference sequence). After removal of 3 bases from V and 1 base from J, the junction contained 4 bases not matched to a gene. CDR3: CASSSGTSASYEQYF. The CDR3 nucleotides are TGTGCCAGCAGCTCCGGGACTAGCGCATCCTACGAGCAGTACTTC.

This clone appeared a single time. The gene calls are TRBV5-1 and TRBJ2-2, with TRBD1 matching over 9 bases. The CDR3 consists of 13 residues. The V gene end was trimmed by 4 bases and the J gene end by 8 bases; junction bases not matched to a gene: 3. Germline V gene data show CDR1 as SGHRS and CDR2 as YFSETQ. CDR3 sequence: CASSRTGEGELFF. The CDR3 DNA is TGCGCCAGCAGCCGGACAGGGGAGGGGGAGCTGTTTTTT.

With regard to this clone: An end of the junction differs from the germline gene, which may be a read error. The J gene is TRBJ2-7, the V gene TRBV7-7, with TRBD2 as a possible D gene (5 bases). The CDR3 totals 15 residues. CDR1 SSHAT and CDR2 FNYEAQ come from the germline V gene (reference sequence). This CDR3 reads CASSLGSHGSYEQYF. CDR3 in DNA: TGTGCTAGCAGCCTTGGGAGCCACGGCTCCTACGAGCAGTACTTC.

V is TRBV27 and J is TRBJ1-5; the match to TRBD1 covers 8 bases. The V segment lost 6 bases and the J segment 3 bases; nucleotides outside the gene matches: 7. This CDR3 region has 15 residues. Germline CDR1 MNHEY, CDR2 SMNVEV (reference sequence). The CDR3 DNA sequence: TGTGCCAGCAGCAGTATGGACAGGGACAATCAGCCCCAGCATTTT. The encoded protein is CASSSMDRDNQPQHF.

The CDR3 region is CASSYGTPFYEQYF. The CDR3 DNA is TGTGCCAGCAGTTACGGGACACCTTTCTACGAGCAGTACTTC. The V and J genes are TRBV6-5 and TRBJ2-7; weak D call: TRBD1 (6 bases). Germline V gene data show CDR1 as MNHEY and CDR2 as SVGAGI. V was shortened by 2 bases and J by 3 bases, with 11 bases between the two germline ends. This CDR3 region has 14 residues.

This sequence joins TRBV4-2 and TRBJ2-1, with TRBD2 matching 7 bases. This CDR3 is 14 amino acids long. Germline CDR1 LGHNA, CDR2 YNFKEQ. Losses at the gene ends were 5 bases for V and 9 bases for J; bases not matched to a gene: 10. The CDR3 sequence: CASSLVREKVEQFF. The CDR3 DNA is TGTGCCAGCAGCTTAGTGCGGGAGAAAGTTGAGCAGTTCTTC.

By share, this clone counts as medium-sized. The V and J genes are TRBV7-6 and TRBJ1-5; TRBD1 matches 7 bases. With 5 bases clipped from V and 3 bases from J, the junction kept 13 bases outside the gene matches. The V gene's germline CDR1 is SGHVS and CDR2 FNYEAQ. The CDR3 sequence is 17 residues long. Here the CDR3 DNA reads TGTGCCAGCAGCCAGGGGACAGCCTTTGAGGTCAATCAGCCCCAGCATTTT. Amino acids: CASSQGTAFEVNQPQHF.

The CDR3 loop reads CASSLLGGSTSTDTQYF. The CDR3 DNA follows: TGTGCCAGCAGCTTACTAGGCGGATCGACTAGCACAGATACGCAGTATTTT. This chain uses TRBV7-3 with TRBJ2-3; D ambiguous. Germline CDR1 reads SGHTA; CDR2 reads FQGTGA. V shed 2 bases and J shed 0 bases, with 15 bases lying between them. The CDR3 extends over 17 amino acids.

V is TRBV18 and J is TRBJ2-3; D possibly corresponds to TRBD1 (6 bases). V lost 5 bases and J lost 0, with 6 bases in between. The CDR3 totals 13 residues. In germline, CDR1 is KGHSH, CDR2 LQKENI. CDR3 residues: CASSTGSTDTQYF. The CDR3 DNA reads as TGTGCCAGCTCAACAGGGAGCACAGATACGCAGTATTTT.

The chain joins TRBV4-1 to TRBJ2-2, with a possible D match to TRBD2 (6 bases). The CDR3 sequence is 14 residues long. Per the germline V gene, CDR1 is MGHRA and CDR2 is YSYEKL. The germline V and J ends were trimmed by 4 bases and 0 bases, with 6 bases remaining between them. Here the CDR3 DNA reads TGCGCCAGCAGCCTAGCGGCGAACACCGGGGAGCTGTTTTTT. The encoded protein is CASSLAANTGELFF.

The V call is TRBV6-1, the J call TRBJ2-1, with D perhaps TRBD2 (6 bases). Trimming shortened V by 5 bases and J by 13 bases, and 12 bases separated the two germline ends. CDR3 length equals 11 residues. Per the germline V gene, CDR1 is MNHNS and CDR2 is SASEGT. CDR3 loop: CASSSGTSQFF. The CDR3 DNA reads as TGTGCCAGCAGTTCCGGGACTTCCCAGTTCTTC.

The V and J genes are TRBV11-3 and TRBJ1-1; TRBD1 aligns across 9 bases. Germline V CDR1 and CDR2: SGHNT, YENEEA. This CDR3 comprises 13 residues. V was clipped by 4 bases and J by 5 bases; unmatched bases: 2. CDR3 loop: CASSSGTGTEAFF. DNA of the CDR3: TGTGCCAGCAGCTCCGGGACAGGGACTGAAGCTTTCTTT.